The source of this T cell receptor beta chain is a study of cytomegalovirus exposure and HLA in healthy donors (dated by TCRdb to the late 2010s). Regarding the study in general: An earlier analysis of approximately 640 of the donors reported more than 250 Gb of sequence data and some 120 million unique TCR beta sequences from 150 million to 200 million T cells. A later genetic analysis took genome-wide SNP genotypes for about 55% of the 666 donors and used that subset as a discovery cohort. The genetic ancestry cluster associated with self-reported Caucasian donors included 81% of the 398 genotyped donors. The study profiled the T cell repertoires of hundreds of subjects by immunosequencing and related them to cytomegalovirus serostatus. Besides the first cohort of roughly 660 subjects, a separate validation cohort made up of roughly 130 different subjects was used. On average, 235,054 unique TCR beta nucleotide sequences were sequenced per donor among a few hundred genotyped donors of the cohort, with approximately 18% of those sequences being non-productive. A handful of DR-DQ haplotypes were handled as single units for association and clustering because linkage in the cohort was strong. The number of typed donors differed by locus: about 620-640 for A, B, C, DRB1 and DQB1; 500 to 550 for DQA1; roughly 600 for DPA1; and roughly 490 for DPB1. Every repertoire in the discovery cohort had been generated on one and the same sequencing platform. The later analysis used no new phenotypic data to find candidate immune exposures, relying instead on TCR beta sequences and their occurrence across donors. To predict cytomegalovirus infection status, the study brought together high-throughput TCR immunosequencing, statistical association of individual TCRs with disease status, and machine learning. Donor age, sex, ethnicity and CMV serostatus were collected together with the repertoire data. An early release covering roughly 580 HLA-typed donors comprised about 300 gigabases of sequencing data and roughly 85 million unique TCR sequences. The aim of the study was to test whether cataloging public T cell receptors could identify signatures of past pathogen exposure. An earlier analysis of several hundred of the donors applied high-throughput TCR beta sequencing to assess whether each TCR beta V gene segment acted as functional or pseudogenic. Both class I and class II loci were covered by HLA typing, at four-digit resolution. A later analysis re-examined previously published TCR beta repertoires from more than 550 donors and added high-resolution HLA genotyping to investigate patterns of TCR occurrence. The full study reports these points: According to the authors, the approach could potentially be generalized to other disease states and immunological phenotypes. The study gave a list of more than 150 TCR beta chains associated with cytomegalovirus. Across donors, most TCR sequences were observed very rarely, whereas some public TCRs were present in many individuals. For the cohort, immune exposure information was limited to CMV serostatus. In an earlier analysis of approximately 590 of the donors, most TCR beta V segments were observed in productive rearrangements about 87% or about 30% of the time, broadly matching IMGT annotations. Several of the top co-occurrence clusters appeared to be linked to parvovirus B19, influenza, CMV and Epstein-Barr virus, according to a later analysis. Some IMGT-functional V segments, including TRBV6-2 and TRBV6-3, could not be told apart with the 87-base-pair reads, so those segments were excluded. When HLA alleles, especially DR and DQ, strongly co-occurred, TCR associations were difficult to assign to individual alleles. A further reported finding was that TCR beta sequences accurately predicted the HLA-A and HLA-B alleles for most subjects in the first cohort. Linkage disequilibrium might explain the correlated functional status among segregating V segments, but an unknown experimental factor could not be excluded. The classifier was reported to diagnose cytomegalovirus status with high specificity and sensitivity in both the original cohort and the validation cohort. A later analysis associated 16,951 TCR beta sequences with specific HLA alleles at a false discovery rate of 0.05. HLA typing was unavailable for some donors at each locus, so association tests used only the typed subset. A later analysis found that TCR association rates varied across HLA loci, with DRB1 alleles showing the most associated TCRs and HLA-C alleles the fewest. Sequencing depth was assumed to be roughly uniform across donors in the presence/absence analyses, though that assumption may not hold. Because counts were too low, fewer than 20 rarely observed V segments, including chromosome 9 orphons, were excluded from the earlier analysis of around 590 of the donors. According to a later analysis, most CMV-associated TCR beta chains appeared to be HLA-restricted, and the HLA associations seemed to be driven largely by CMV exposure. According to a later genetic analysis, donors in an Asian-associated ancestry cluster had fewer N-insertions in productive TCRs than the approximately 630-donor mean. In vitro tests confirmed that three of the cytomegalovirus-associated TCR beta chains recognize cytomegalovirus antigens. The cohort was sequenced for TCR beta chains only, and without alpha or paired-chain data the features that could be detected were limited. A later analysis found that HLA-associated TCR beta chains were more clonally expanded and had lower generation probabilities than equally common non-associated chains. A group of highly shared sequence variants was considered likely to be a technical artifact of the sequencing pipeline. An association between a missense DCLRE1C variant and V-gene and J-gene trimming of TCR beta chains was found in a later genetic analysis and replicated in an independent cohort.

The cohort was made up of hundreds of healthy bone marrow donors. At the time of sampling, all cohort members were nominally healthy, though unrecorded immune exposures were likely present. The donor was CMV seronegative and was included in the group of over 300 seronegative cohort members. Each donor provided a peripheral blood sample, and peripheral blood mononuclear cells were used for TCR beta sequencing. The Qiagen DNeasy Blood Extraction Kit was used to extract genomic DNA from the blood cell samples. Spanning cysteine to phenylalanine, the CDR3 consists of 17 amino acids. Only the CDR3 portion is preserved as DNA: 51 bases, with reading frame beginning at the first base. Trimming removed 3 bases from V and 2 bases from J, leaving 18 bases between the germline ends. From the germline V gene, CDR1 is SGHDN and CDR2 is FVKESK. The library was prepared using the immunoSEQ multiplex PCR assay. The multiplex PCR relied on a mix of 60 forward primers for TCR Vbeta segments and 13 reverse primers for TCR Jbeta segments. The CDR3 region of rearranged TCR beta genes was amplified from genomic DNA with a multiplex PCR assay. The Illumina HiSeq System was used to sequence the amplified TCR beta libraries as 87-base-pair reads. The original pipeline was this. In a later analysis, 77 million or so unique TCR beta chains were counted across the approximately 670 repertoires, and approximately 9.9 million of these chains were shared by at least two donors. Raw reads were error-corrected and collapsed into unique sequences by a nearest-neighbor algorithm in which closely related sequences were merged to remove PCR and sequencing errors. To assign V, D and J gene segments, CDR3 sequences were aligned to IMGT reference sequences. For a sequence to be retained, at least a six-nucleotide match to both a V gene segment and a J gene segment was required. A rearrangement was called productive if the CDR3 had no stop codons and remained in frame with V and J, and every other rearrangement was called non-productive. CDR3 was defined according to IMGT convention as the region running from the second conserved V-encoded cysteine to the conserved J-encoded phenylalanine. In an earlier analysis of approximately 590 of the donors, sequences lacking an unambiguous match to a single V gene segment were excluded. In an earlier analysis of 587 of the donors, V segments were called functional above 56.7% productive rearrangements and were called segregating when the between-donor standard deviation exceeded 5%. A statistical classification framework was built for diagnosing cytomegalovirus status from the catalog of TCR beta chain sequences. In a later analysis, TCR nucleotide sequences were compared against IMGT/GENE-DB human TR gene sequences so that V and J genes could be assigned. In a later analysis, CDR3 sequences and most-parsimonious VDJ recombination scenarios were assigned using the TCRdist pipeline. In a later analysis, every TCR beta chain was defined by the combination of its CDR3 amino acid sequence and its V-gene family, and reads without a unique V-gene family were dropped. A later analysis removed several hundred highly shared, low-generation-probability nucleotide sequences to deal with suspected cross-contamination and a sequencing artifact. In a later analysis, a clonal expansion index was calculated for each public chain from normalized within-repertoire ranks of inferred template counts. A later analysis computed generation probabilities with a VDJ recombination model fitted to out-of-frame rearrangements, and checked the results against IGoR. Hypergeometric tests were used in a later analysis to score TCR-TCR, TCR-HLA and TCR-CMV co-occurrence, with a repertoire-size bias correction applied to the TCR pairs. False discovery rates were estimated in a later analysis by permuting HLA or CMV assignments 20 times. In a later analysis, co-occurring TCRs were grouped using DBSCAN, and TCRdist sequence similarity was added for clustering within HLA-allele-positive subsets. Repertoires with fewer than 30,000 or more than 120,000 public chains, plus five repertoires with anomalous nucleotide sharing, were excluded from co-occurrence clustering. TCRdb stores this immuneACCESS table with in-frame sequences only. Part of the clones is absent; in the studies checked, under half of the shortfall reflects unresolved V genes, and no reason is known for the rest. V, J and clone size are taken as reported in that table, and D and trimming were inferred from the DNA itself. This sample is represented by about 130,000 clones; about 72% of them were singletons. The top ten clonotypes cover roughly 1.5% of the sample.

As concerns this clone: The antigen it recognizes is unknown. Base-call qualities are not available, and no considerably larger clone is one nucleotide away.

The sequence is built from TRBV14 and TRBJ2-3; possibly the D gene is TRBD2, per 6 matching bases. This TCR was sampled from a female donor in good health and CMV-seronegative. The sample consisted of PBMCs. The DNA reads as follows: TGTGCCAGCAGCCAGAGGCGGGAACGGGGTTTCACAGATACGCAGTATTTT. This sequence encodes CASSQRRERGFTDTQYF.